A single sample gave rise to the 17 T cell receptor beta chains below, sequenced in a study of T-cell memory formation after mild COVID-19. TCRdb fed the 5' RACE reads into MiXCR, producing one record per CDR3 protein. Among 190,000 or so distinct CDR3 sequences listed, roughly 23% were seen once. Sequencing was carried out using PBMCs or a T cell subset sorted from them (not recorded which). Receptor source: an adult woman who had mild COVID-19 (a few samples of this study predate the infection). Cell type and time point are not known.

This clonotype showed up just a few times. The V gene is TRBV9, the J gene TRBJ1-1; D perhaps matches TRBD1 (5 bases). The germline CDR1 and CDR2 sequences are SGDLS and YYNGEE. V lost 4 bases and J lost 4, with 11 bases in between. The CDR3 is made up of 13 amino acids. For the CDR3, the DNA is TGTGCCAGCAGCCCACCCGGGACCACTGAAGCTTTCTTT. This translates into CASSPPGTTEAFF.

This clonotype has only a few counts. CDR3 sequence: CASSQNSPSSYGYTF. The CDR3 DNA reads TGCGCCAGCAGCCAAAACAGTCCCTCAAGCTATGGCTACACCTTC. This rearrangement joins TRBV4-1 to TRBJ1-2; D gene unclear. V shed 2 bases and J shed 4 bases, with 14 bases lying between them. The CDR3 totals 15 residues. Germline V gene sequence: CDR1 MGHRA, CDR2 YSYEKL.

V is TRBV5-4 and J is TRBJ2-2; D is tentatively TRBD1 or TRBD2 (5 bases each). Germline lookup yields CDR1 SGHNT and CDR2 YYREEE (reference sequence). The V gene lost 7 bases and the J gene lost 5 bases, with 15 bases spanning the gap. CDR3 length equals 14 residues. CDR3 sequence reads: CASGDPTRTGELFF. The CDR3 bases are TGTGCCAGCGGGGACCCGACGAGGACCGGGGAGCTGTTTTTT.

The J gene is TRBJ2-2, the V gene TRBV9; TRBD1 agrees at 7 bases. Looked up from germline, CDR1 is SGDLS and CDR2 is YYNGEE. Trimming took 2 bases from V and 1 from J; bases not matched to a gene: 5. This CDR3 has 16 amino acids. In DNA form, the CDR3 reads TGTGCCAGCAGCGTGCCCCCAGGGGGGAACACCGGGGAGCTGTTTTTT. Its protein is CASSVPPGGNTGELFF.

This clonotype was observed many times. V gene TRBV12-3 or TRBV12-4 combines with J gene TRBJ1-1; D call uncertain. Trimming shortened V by 1 base and J by 1 base, and 4 bases separated the two germline ends. There are 13 residues in the CDR3. In DNA form, the CDR3 reads TGTGCCAGCAGTTTAGGGCGGAACACTGAAGCTTTCTTT. It specifies CASSLGRNTEAFF.

The chain couples TRBV19 to TRBJ2-5; 8 positions match TRBD1. V gave up 4 bases and J gave up 5 bases; unmatched junction bases: 9. CDR1 is LNHDA and CDR2 is SQIVND in the germline V gene (reference sequence). The CDR3 is 15 residues long. The CDR3 DNA follows: TGTGCCAGTAGTACAGGGGACAGGTTTGAGGAGACCCAGTACTTC. The encoded protein is CASSTGDRFEETQYF.

The chain recombines TRBV5-4 with TRBJ2-1; TRBD1 matches at 9 bases. The CDR3 runs 12 residues. V dropped 2 bases and J dropped 9; count of bases not matched to a gene: 0. The V gene's germline CDR1 is SGHNT and CDR2 YYREEE (reference sequence). Here the CDR3 reads CASSLQGAEQFF. In DNA form, the CDR3 reads TGTGCCAGCAGCTTACAGGGGGCTGAGCAGTTCTTC.

The chain uses TRBV28 and TRBJ2-7; 7 bases are a match to TRBD1. Germline V gene data show CDR1 as MDHEN and CDR2 as SYDVKM. V lost 2 bases, J lost 4 bases, and 14 bases stayed unmatched. CDR3 length: 17 residues. This CDR3 reads CASSLLEPGQLGYEQYF. CDR3 sequence (DNA): TGTGCCAGCAGTTTACTTGAACCGGGACAGCTGGGGTACGAGCAGTACTTC.

V and J are TRBV20-1 and TRBJ2-1, with D possibly being TRBD2 (5 bases). V was pared by 3 bases and J by 0 bases, with 12 bases between. The CDR3 loop spans 15 amino acids. Germline lookup yields CDR1 DFQATT and CDR2 SNEGSKA (reference sequence). CDR3 coding DNA: TGCAGTGCTAGCCCCCCCACTAGCTCCTACAATGAGCAGTTCTTC. Protein product: CSASPPTSSYNEQFF.

The J gene is TRBJ1-2, the V gene TRBV7-6; 9 bases map to TRBD1. The CDR3 length is 13 residues. The J segment lost 6 bases and the V segment lost 5 bases, leaving 4 bases of the junction unmatched. Germline CDR1 is SGHVS and CDR2 is FNYEAQ. The CDR3 loop reads CASSLTGGNGYTF. The CDR3 DNA sequence: TGTGCCAGCAGCCTGACAGGGGGTAATGGCTACACCTTC.

This clonotype has just a few counts. The J gene is TRBJ2-5, the V gene TRBV10-3, with unresolved D. V was shortened by 3 bases and J by 5 bases, with 4 bases between the two germline ends. The CDR3 runs to 11 residues. Per the germline V gene, CDR1 is ENHRY and CDR2 is SYGVKD. In DNA form, the CDR3 reads TGTGCCATCAGTGACCGGGAGACCCAGTACTTC. It translates to CAISDRETQYF.

This clonotype has more than one count but fewer than ten. V usage is TRBV5-6 and J usage is TRBJ2-7; D possibly uses TRBD1 or TRBD2 (5 bases each). V lost 4 bases, J lost 0 bases, and 11 bases lay in between. Per the germline V gene, CDR1 is SGHDT and CDR2 is YYEEEE. CDR3 length: 14 residues. CDR3 sequence: CASSPGTYSYEQYF. The CDR3, as DNA: TGTGCCAGCAGCCCAGGGACGTACTCCTACGAGCAGTACTTC.

A few counts support this clonotype. The chain has TRBV12-3 or TRBV12-4 and TRBJ2-3; D uncertain. V was shortened by 0 bases and J by 1 base, with 8 bases between the two germline ends. The CDR3 is 15 residues long. The CDR3 DNA follows: TGTGCCAGCAGTTTAGCGGCCCGTGGCACAGATACGCAGTATTTT. Its protein is CASSLAARGTDTQYF.

This chain connects TRBV3-1 to TRBJ2-3; 9 bases map to TRBD1. The V gene's germline CDR1 is LGHDT and CDR2 YNNKEL (reference sequence). The CDR3 is 16 residues long. The V and J ends lost 4 bases and 3 bases, in that order; junction bases with no gene match: 8. The CDR3 bases are TGTGCCAGCAGCCTACAGGGGACAGGGCAAACAGATACGCAGTATTTT. Residues: CASSLQGTGQTDTQYF.

This clonotype was detected a few times. The chain joins TRBV3-1 to TRBJ2-1; possible D gene TRBD1, 5 bases. The CDR3 spans 13 residues. V gave up 1 base and J gave up 8 bases, with 9 bases separating them. Germline V gives CDR1 LGHDT, CDR2 YNNKEL (reference sequence). The chain's CDR3 is CASSQVGADEQFF. In DNA form, the CDR3 reads TGTGCCAGCAGCCAAGTAGGGGCGGATGAGCAGTTCTTC.

The gene calls are TRBV4-1 and TRBJ2-3; possibly TRBD1 for D (6 bases). Trimming took off 0 bases at V and 5 bases at J, with 15 bases between the two ends. The length of the CDR3 is 16 residues. The germline V gene encodes CDR1 MGHRA and CDR2 YSYEKL. The chain's CDR3 is CASSQEGRDMGDTQYF. The DNA of the CDR3 is TGCGCCAGCAGCCAAGAAGGCCGGGACATGGGAGATACGCAGTATTTT.

This clonotype has more than one count but fewer than ten. V usage is TRBV7-8 and J usage is TRBJ1-1; TRBD1 aligns across 9 bases. The V gene's germline CDR1 is SGHVS and CDR2 FQNEAQ. CDR3 length: 17 amino acids. Trimming removed 1 base from V and 3 bases from J; junction bases left unmatched: 9. CDR3 protein: CASSLGLRTGAHTEAFF. The CDR3 bases are TGTGCCAGCAGCTTAGGATTGAGGACAGGGGCGCACACTGAAGCTTTCTTT. Full variable domain (remainder filled in from reference TRBV7-8 and TRBJ1-1): GAGVSQSPRYKVAKRGQDVALRCDPISGHVSLFWYQQALGQGPEFLTYFQNEAQLDKSGLPSDRFFAERPEGSVSTLKIQRTQQEDSAVYLCASSLGLRTGAHTEAFFGQGTRLTVV.